What follows are 22 T cell receptor beta chains derived from one specimen sequenced in a study of blood T cell repertoires in COVID-19. Repertoires were generated with immunoSEQ multiplex PCR, while TCRdb's copy carries only in-frame clones and drops some. The sample lists around 100,000 clones, around nine tenths occurring once. The sequencing input was peripheral blood. Receptors originate from a man aged 55-75 years with COVID-19, enrolled during active disease.

In its sample, this clone was seen once. The genes are TRBV21-1 and TRBJ1-1; the listed D gene, TRBD1, was not tested against the DNA. TRBV21-1 constitutes a pseudogene. This CDR3 contains 14 residues. The CDR3 DNA is TGTGCCAGCAGACCAGGGACAGGGGAGGCTGAAGCTTTCTTT. Encoded protein: CASRPGTGEAEAFF.

The J gene is TRBJ2-7, the V gene TRBV7-8; D perhaps matches TRBD2 (5 bases). Trimming took off 0 bases at V and 2 bases at J, with 17 bases between the two ends. The CDR3 is 17 amino acids. Germline V gene data show CDR1 as SGHVS and CDR2 as FQNEAQ. CDR3 protein: CASSLALGHAGTYEQYF. In nucleotides, the CDR3 is TGTGCCAGCAGCTTAGCGCTTGGTCACGCCGGGACCTACGAGCAGTACTTC.

This CDR3 reads CASSLSPPRTQYF. CDR3 in DNA: TGTGCCAGCAGTTTATCCCCCCCGAGAACGCAGTATTTT. This rearrangement joins TRBV27 to TRBJ2-3; D is uncertain. V lost 0 bases and J lost 9, with 10 bases in between. Germline assignment: CDR1 MNHEY and CDR2 SMNVEV (reference sequence). CDR3 length equals 13 residues.

The chain couples TRBV19 to TRBJ2-2; D not resolved. This CDR3 is built from 13 residues. The germline gives CDR1 LNHDA, CDR2 SQIVND (reference sequence). Trimming left V 5 bases short and J 3 bases short, with 7 bases between. In DNA, the CDR3 is TGTGCCAGTAGTCCGGTGCACACCGGGGAGCTGTTTTTT. This gives the protein CASSPVHTGELFF.

The chain has TRBV2 and TRBJ2-5; 11 bases fit TRBD1. Germline values: CDR1 SNHLY, CDR2 FYNNEI. This CDR3 is built from 16 residues. V gave up 6 bases and J gave up 5 bases; unmatched junction bases: 11. CDR3 loop: CASSRVGTGGWETQYF. DNA for the CDR3: TGTGCCAGCAGCCGAGTGGGGACAGGGGGTTGGGAGACCCAGTACTTC.

The rearrangement uses TRBV5-1 and TRBJ2-7, with 13 positions matching TRBD2. Losses at the gene ends were 7 bases for V and 6 bases for J; bases not matched to a gene: 16. Germline V gives CDR1 SGHRS, CDR2 YFSETQ. This CDR3 comprises 17 residues. CDR3 in DNA: TGCGCCAGCTCTCTGAATGCTATAGGGACTAGCGGGGTCGAGCAGTACTTC. It is translated as CASSLNAIGTSGVEQYF.

The chain joins TRBV6-2 or TRBV6-3 to TRBJ1-2; a weak D match, TRBD1 (5 bases). Trimming took 7 bases from V and 1 from J, leaving 13 bases between them. The CDR3 totals 14 residues. CDR1 and CDR2 from the germline V gene are MNHEY and SVGEGT. CDR3 loop: CASTPGLYNYGYTF. In DNA form, the CDR3 reads TGTGCCAGCACCCCGGGACTCTATAACTATGGCTACACCTTC.

The V call is TRBV19, the J call TRBJ1-4; TRBD1 matches 7 bases. V was pared by 8 bases and J by 0 bases, with 6 bases of the junction left unmatched. CDR3 length: 15 residues. Germline values: CDR1 LNHDA, CDR2 SQIVND (reference sequence). This CDR3 reads CASVNRGATNEKLFF. CDR3 bases: TGTGCCAGTGTGAACAGGGGAGCAACTAATGAAAAACTGTTTTTT.

The chain has TRBV5-4 and TRBJ1-3; maybe TRBD1 (5 bases). V shed 3 bases and J shed 0 bases, with 10 bases lying between them. Germline lookup yields CDR1 SGHNT and CDR2 YYREEE (reference sequence). The CDR3 spans 15 residues. The CDR3 DNA reads as TGTGCCAGCAGCTACGACAGAGGCTCTGGAAACACCATATATTTT. Its translation is CASSYDRGSGNTIYF.

V usage is TRBV3-1 (or the pseudogene TRBV3-2) and J usage is TRBJ2-7, with 9 nucleotides matching TRBD1. This CDR3 has 14 residues. Trimming removed 0 bases from V and 4 bases from J; junction bases left unmatched: 1. The V gene's germline CDR1 is LGHDT and CDR2 YNNKEL (reference sequence). For the CDR3, the DNA is TGTGCCAGCAGCCAAGACGGACAGGGGTACGAGCAGTACTTC. Its protein product is CASSQDGQGYEQYF.

The chain combines TRBV19 with TRBJ1-3; no clear D gene. The CDR3 sequence is 13 residues long. Germline V gene lookup returns CDR1 LNHDA and CDR2 SQIVND (reference sequence). The V end lost 3 bases, the J end lost 3 bases, and 6 bases lay between the germline ends. CDR3 protein: CASSIRGGNTIYF. The CDR3 DNA sequence: TGTGCCAGTAGTATCCGGGGTGGAAACACCATATATTTT.

The chain carries TRBV5-6 and TRBJ1-2, with 8 bases identical to TRBD1. V lost 1 base and J lost 7; bases outside the gene matches: 6. Looked up from germline, CDR1 is SGHDT and CDR2 is YYEEEE. The CDR3 runs to 14 residues. The chain's CDR3 is CASSLWQGASGYTF. The DNA of the CDR3 is TGTGCCAGCAGCTTGTGGCAGGGGGCTAGTGGCTACACCTTC.

The chain couples TRBV7-9 to TRBJ1-1; D not certain. Trimming stripped 5 bases from V and 8 bases from J, with 12 bases between. The CDR3 sequence is 12 residues long. Per the germline V gene, CDR1 is SEHNR and CDR2 is FQNEAQ (reference sequence). CDR3 amino acids: CASSPGGSEAFF. CDR3 DNA sequence: TGTGCCAGCAGCCCCGGCGGGTCAGAAGCTTTCTTT.

J is TRBJ1-2 and V is TRBV6-2 or TRBV6-3, with a weak D call TRBD1 (5 bases). The CDR3 spans 13 residues. The germline V gene encodes CDR1 MNHEY and CDR2 SVGEGT. Deletions cut 5 bases from V and 7 bases from J, with 14 bases between. CDR3 loop: CASSQRQLSGYTF. The CDR3 DNA follows: TGTGCCAGCAGTCAAAGACAGTTGAGTGGCTACACCTTC.

The chain has TRBV20-1 and TRBJ2-7; TRBD2 matches at 9 bases. The CDR3 loop spans 15 amino acids. V was pared by 3 bases and J by 7 bases, with 13 bases of the junction left unmatched. The germline gives CDR1 DFQATT, CDR2 SNEGSKA (reference sequence). The CDR3 here is CSASAPGLALGEQYF. The CDR3 DNA sequence: TGCAGTGCTAGTGCCCCGGGACTAGCTCTAGGGGAGCAGTACTTC.

The chain combines TRBV12-3 or TRBV12-4 with TRBJ1-2, with 8 bases that match TRBD1. Germline trimming cut 5 bases from V and 5 bases from J; bases unmatched to any gene: 4. The CDR3 covers 13 residues. Here the CDR3 DNA reads TGTGCCAGCAGTGCGACAGGGGAATATGGCTACACCTTC. As protein: CASSATGEYGYTF.

The rearrangement joins TRBV7-9 to TRBJ2-3; TRBD2 matches 9 bases. Trimming cost V 8 bases and J 1 base; bases outside gene matches: 7. This CDR3 has 15 residues. Germline V gives CDR1 SEHNR, CDR2 FQNEAQ (reference sequence). The chain's CDR3 is CASGHSGSGTDTQYF. DNA for the CDR3: TGTGCCAGCGGCCATAGCGGGAGTGGCACAGATACGCAGTATTTT.

V usage is TRBV19 and J usage is TRBJ1-1, with D perhaps TRBD1 (6 bases). The CDR3 totals 18 residues. Trimming took 7 bases from V and 9 from J, leaving 33 bases between them. CDR1 and CDR2 from the germline V gene are LNHDA and SQIVND (reference sequence). This chain's CDR3 is CASKNRKGYLRGGAKAFF. The CDR3 DNA follows: TGTGCCAGTAAGAACCGAAAGGGTTATCTACGGGGGGGGGCTAAAGCTTTCTTT. The full variable domain, completed using reference TRBV19 and TRBJ1-1, is DGGITQSPKYLFRKEGQNVTLSCEQNLNHDAMYWYRQDPGQGLRLIYYSQIVNDFQKGDIAEGYSVSREKKESFPLTVTSAQKNPTAFYLCASKNRKGYLRGGAKAFFGQGTRLTVV.

The table lists this clone with a count of one. The chain has TRBV6-5 and TRBJ1-2; D is undetermined. The CDR3 loop spans 13 amino acids. The V gene's germline CDR1 is MNHEY and CDR2 SVGAGI. V lost 8 bases and J lost 2, with 12 bases in between. The CDR3 sequence: CASRRSENYGYTF. The CDR3 DNA follows: TGTGCCAGCCGGAGAAGTGAGAACTATGGCTACACCTTC.

V and J are TRBV10-1 and TRBJ1-1; weak D call: TRBD1 (5 bases). The CDR3 length is 14 residues. The germline V and J ends were trimmed by 3 bases and 4 bases, with 12 bases remaining between them. CDR1 and CDR2 from the germline V gene are WNHNN and SYGVQD (reference sequence). The CDR3 DNA sequence: TGCGCCAGCAGTGACCAGGGAAGGAGCACTGAAGCTTTCTTT. Translated: CASSDQGRSTEAFF.

This chain joins TRBV14 and TRBJ2-1; the D gene is possibly TRBD2 (6 bases). The CDR3 length is 16 residues. Trimming pared 0 bases from V and 6 bases from J, leaving 15 bases between. Germline V gene data show CDR1 as SGHDN and CDR2 as FVKESK. The chain's CDR3 is CASSQERGTPLNEQFF. The CDR3 DNA sequence: TGTGCCAGCAGCCAAGAACGAGGGACTCCCCTCAATGAGCAGTTCTTC.

J is TRBJ2-3 and V is TRBV7-2; TRBD2 aligns across 12 bases. CDR1 SGHTA and CDR2 FQGNSA come from the germline V gene. The V segment lost 5 bases and the J segment 0 bases; nucleotides outside the gene matches: 6. The CDR3 runs 17 residues. CDR3 bases: TGTGCCAGCAGCAGGGGGACTAGCGGGCCTAGCACAGATACGCAGTATTTT. Translation: CASSRGTSGPSTDTQYF.